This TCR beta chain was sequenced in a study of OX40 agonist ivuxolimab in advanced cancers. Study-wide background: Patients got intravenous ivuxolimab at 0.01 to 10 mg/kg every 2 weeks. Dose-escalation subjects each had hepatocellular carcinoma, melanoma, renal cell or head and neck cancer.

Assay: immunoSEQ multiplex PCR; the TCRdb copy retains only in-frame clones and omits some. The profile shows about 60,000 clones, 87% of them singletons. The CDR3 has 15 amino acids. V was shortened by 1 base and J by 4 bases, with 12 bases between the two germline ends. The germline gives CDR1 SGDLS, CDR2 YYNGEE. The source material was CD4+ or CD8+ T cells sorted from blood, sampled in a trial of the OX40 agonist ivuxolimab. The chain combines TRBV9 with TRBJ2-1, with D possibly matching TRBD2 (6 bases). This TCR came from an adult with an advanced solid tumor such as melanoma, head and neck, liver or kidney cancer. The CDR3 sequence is CASSVNGRDYNEQFF. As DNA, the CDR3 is TGTGCCAGCAGCGTAAACGGGCGGGATTACAATGAGCAGTTCTTC.